These 10 T cell receptor beta chains were sequenced from one sample in a study of cytomegalovirus exposure and HLA in healthy donors. Sequencing used immunoSEQ multiplex PCR; TCRdb keeps in-frame clones, though not all of them. Found here are about 64,000 clones, 90% to 95% of them singletons; the top ten hold approximately 5.4%. Sequenced sample: PBMCs. These receptors originate from a woman between 18 and 29 years old in good health and CMV-seropositive.

The V call is TRBV5-4, the J call TRBJ1-1, with 7 nucleotides matching TRBD1. The CDR3 covers 15 residues. The germline CDR1 and CDR2 sequences are SGHNT and YYREEE (reference sequence). V dropped 3 bases and J dropped 0; count of bases not matched to a gene: 5. As DNA, the CDR3 is TGTGCCAGCAGCTCCCCAGGGGGACTGAACACTGAAGCTTTCTTT. Protein product: CASSSPGGLNTEAFF.

The chain carries TRBV5-1 and TRBJ1-2; TRBD1 is a possible D gene (6 bases). Germline CDR1 reads SGHRS; CDR2 reads YFSETQ. The CDR3 has 15 residues. V gave up 4 bases and J gave up 2 bases, with 15 bases separating them. In nucleotides, the CDR3 is TGCGCCAGCAGCCCCTCCGGGACACGGAACTATGGCTACACCTTC. Translated, it gives CASSPSGTRNYGYTF.

The chain links TRBV19 to TRBJ2-7, with D unresolved. Trimming removed 1 base from V and 1 base from J, with 8 bases in between. There are 14 residues in the CDR3. CDR1 and CDR2 from the germline V gene are LNHDA and SQIVND (reference sequence). CDR3 sequence: CASSIVPDSYEQYF. The CDR3 DNA reads as TGTGCCAGTAGTATAGTGCCAGATTCCTACGAGCAGTACTTC.

The sample holds one count of this clone. The V and J genes are TRBV19 and TRBJ1-4; the match to TRBD1 covers 7 bases. The germline CDR1 and CDR2 sequences are LNHDA and SQIVND (reference sequence). This CDR3 is built from 14 residues. The junction had 6 bases not matched to a gene; V was cut back by 6 bases and J by 5 bases. The CDR3 protein is CASSSGTVNEKLFF. CDR3 DNA sequence: TGTGCCAGTAGCTCCGGGACAGTAAATGAAAAACTGTTTTTT.

DNA of the CDR3: TGTGCCAGCAGTGACGACCCTAGCGGGGCCGGGGAGCTGTTTTTT. Amino acids: CASSDDPSGAGELFF. The rearrangement uses TRBV6-4 and TRBJ2-2, with TRBD2 matching over 9 bases. J gave up 6 bases and V 2 bases, and 4 bases lay outside the gene matches. This CDR3 has 15 residues. The V gene's germline CDR1 is MRHNA and CDR2 SNTAGT.

This rearrangement joins TRBV19 to TRBJ1-5; 11 bases are shared with TRBD1. CDR1 and CDR2 (germline): LNHDA, SQIVND (reference sequence). V lost 5 bases and J lost 5; bases outside the gene matches: 14. The CDR3 runs 18 residues. CDR3 loop: CASSLRAPGQGGDQPQHF. In nucleotides, the CDR3 is TGTGCCAGTAGTCTGAGGGCCCCGGGACAGGGGGGCGATCAGCCCCAGCATTTT.

The chain recombines TRBV11-2 with TRBJ2-1; the D gene is possibly TRBD2 (6 bases). This CDR3 spans 16 amino acids. V shed 4 bases and J shed 0 bases, with 13 bases lying between them. Germline V CDR1 and CDR2: SGHAT, FQNNGV. DNA of the CDR3: TGTGCCAGCAGCTACGAAGTTAGCGGCTCCTACAATGAGCAGTTCTTC. Translating gives CASSYEVSGSYNEQFF.

The V call is TRBV6-1, the J call TRBJ2-7, with 10 bases aligning to TRBD1. With V trimmed by 1 base and J by 2 bases, 2 bases remained unmatched. The length of the CDR3 is 15 residues. Per germline, CDR1 MNHNS and CDR2 SASEGT. The CDR3: CASSEGGTGAYEQYF. In DNA form, the CDR3 reads TGTGCCAGCAGTGAAGGCGGGACAGGGGCCTACGAGCAGTACTTC.

The genes are TRBV5-4 and TRBJ2-3; 8 nucleotides align to TRBD1. The CDR3 runs 16 residues. Trimming took 4 bases from V and 1 from J; bases not matched to a gene: 8. Germline loops: CDR1 SGHNT, CDR2 YYREEE (reference sequence). The DNA of the CDR3 is TGTGCCAGCAGCCAACAGGGGGAGGTTGGCACAGATACGCAGTATTTT. Protein: CASSQQGEVGTDTQYF.

V gene TRBV4-2 combines with J gene TRBJ2-1; 9 bases map to TRBD1. There are 15 residues in the CDR3. V was pared by 0 bases and J by 14 bases, with 11 bases of the junction left unmatched. Germline-derived CDR1 and CDR2 are LGHNA and YNFKEQ. The CDR3 protein is CASSQDKTGTGQEFF. For the CDR3, the DNA is TGTGCCAGCAGCCAAGATAAGACCGGGACAGGGCAGGAGTTCTTC.